This TCR beta chain comes out of a study of vaccination and CD4 T cells after COVID-19. Whole-study results and caveats: From about 20 to 38, the median of SARS-CoV-2-reactive clonotypes rose without reaching significance.

Cultured CD4+ T-cell DNA underwent Oncomine TCR Beta short-read sequencing. TCRdb reprocessed the PCR reads with MiXCR, giving one entry per CDR3 protein. The data show about 21,000 distinct CDR3 sequences, around half seen once. Trimming left V 7 bases short and J 0 bases short, with 22 bases between. Germline-derived CDR1 and CDR2 are SGHAT and FQNNGV. CDR3 length equals 19 residues. Of note for this clonotype: Its specificity is unknown.

The treatment here: roughly ten-day PBMC culture with coronavirus spike peptide pools or control peptides (ViraFEST assay). Negative selection was the method that isolated CD4+ T cells after around 10 days of culture. This TCR was sampled from a human donor who had recovered from COVID-19. Sequenced material: CD4+ T cells from blood, cultured in vitro. The J gene is TRBJ1-6, the V gene TRBV11-2; no clear D gene. CDR3 residues: CASNTRDRLLSSYNSPLHF. For the CDR3, the DNA is TGTGCCAGCAACACACGTGATCGGCTTCTGAGCTCCTATAATTCACCCCTCCACTTT.